This T cell receptor beta chain emerged from a study of T cells in Graves' hyperthyroidism and ophthalmopathy. At the level of the study: Once the initial diagnosis was made, peripheral blood was obtained before any treatment.

Ophthalmopathy in the patients scored at least 3 on Clinical Activity Score and at least 4 on NOSPECS grade, lasting under 3 months. Uncontrolled infection, other autoimmune disease, pregnancy or lactation barred patients from enrollment. Orbital computed tomography and thyroid ultrasound, together with serum TRAb and thyroxine and clinical symptoms, were used for diagnoses. This clonotype was counted many times. RNA transcripts served as the template for amplifying TCR beta CDR3 regions. Initially, a first-round RT-PCR of the TCR CDR3 employed the HTBI primer set. TCRdb analysed the multiplex PCR reads with MiXCR anew, one entry per CDR3 protein. The repertoire includes 550,000 to 600,000 distinct CDR3 sequences, approximately 15% of them detected once, and roughly 7.7% sits in the top ten. The CDR3 is made up of 13 amino acids. Per the germline V gene, CDR1 is SGHRS and CDR2 is YFSETQ. Trimming removed 0 bases from V and 4 bases from J, with 7 bases in between.

This receptor was taken from a woman aged 18 to 35 with Graves' ophthalmopathy. Sequenced input: blood. This chain joins TRBV5-1 and TRBJ1-1; perhaps TRBD1 as D (6 bases). The CDR3 here is CASSLDRATEAFF. For the CDR3, the DNA is TGCGCCAGCAGCTTGGACAGGGCCACTGAAGCTTTCTTT.